A single sample is the source of the 24 T cell receptor beta chains below, sequenced in a study of blood T cell repertoires in COVID-19. The method was immunoSEQ multiplex PCR; TCRdb's version includes in-frame clones alone and lacks a portion of them. The sample has some 400,000 clones; approximately 92% are singletons. The source material was PBMCs or T cells enriched from blood (not recorded which). These receptors came from a man younger than 45 who had recovered from COVID-19.

V and J are TRBV7-9 and TRBJ1-3; 8 bases agree with TRBD1. Germline loops: CDR1 SEHNR, CDR2 FQNEAQ (reference sequence). With V trimmed by 1 base and J by 1 base, 0 bases remained unmatched. This CDR3 has 15 amino acids. CDR3 protein: CASSLDRGSGNTIYF. For the CDR3, the DNA is TGTGCCAGCAGCTTAGACAGGGGGTCTGGAAACACCATATATTTT.

The rearrangement joins TRBV6-6 to TRBJ2-2, with no clear D. The CDR3 covers 13 residues. CDR1 and CDR2 (germline): MNHNY, SVGAGI (reference sequence). The ends were cut back, 5 bases at V and 5 bases at J, with 9 bases in the middle. CDR3 in amino acids: CASSPVRTGELFF. In nucleotides, the CDR3 is TGTGCCAGCAGTCCTGTGAGAACCGGGGAGCTGTTTTTT.

The chain uses TRBV3-1 (or the pseudogene TRBV3-2) and TRBJ2-7; D unclear. The CDR3 covers 11 residues. Trimming removed 0 bases from V and 7 bases from J, with 4 bases in between. CDR1 and CDR2 (germline): LGHDT, YNNKEL (reference sequence). CDR3 bases: TGTGCCAGCAGCCAAGATATTGAGCAGTACTTC. It is translated as CASSQDIEQYF.

The chain uses TRBV10-3 and TRBJ1-4, with TRBD1 matching over 10 bases. The V gene's germline CDR1 is ENHRY and CDR2 SYGVKD. This CDR3 has 16 amino acids. With 0 bases clipped from V and 5 bases from J, the junction kept 3 bases outside the gene matches. The CDR3 region has the DNA TGTGCCATCAGTGAGTCCGCGGGACAGGGGAATGAAAAACTGTTTTTT. Its protein is CAISESAGQGNEKLFF.

As to this clone: Germline and junction disagree at one end, which may indicate a read error. The chain joins TRBV27 to TRBJ1-5; TRBD1 might be the D (6 bases). CDR3 size: 13 residues. Germline-derived CDR1 and CDR2 are MNHEY and SMNVEV (reference sequence). CDR3 loop: CASSPHMTGLPDF. DNA of the CDR3: TGTGCCAGCAGCCCCCATATGACAGGACTTCCAGATTTT.

V is TRBV18 and J is TRBJ1-2; D is unresolved. The CDR3 runs 13 residues. Germline loops: CDR1 KGHSH, CDR2 LQKENI. Trimming pared 2 bases from V and 2 bases from J, leaving 6 bases between. Here the CDR3 reads CASSPNSNYGYTF. DNA of the CDR3: TGTGCCAGCTCACCAAACAGCAACTATGGCTACACCTTC. The full variable domain, in which reference TRBV18 and TRBJ1-2 provide the parts outside the CDR3, is NAGVMQNPRHLVRRRGQEARLRCSPMKGHSHVYWYRQLPEEGLKFMVYLQKENIIDESGMPKERFSAEFPKEGPSILRIQQVVRGDSAAYFCASSPNSNYGYTFGSGTRLTVV.

This clone was seen repeatedly, ten times or more. The V and J genes are TRBV30 and TRBJ2-1; D uncertain. CDR3 length: 19 amino acids. Trimming shortened V by 0 bases and J by 0 bases, and 21 bases separated the two germline ends. The germline CDR1 and CDR2 sequences are GTSNPN and SVGIG (reference sequence). The CDR3 DNA follows: TGTGCCTGGAGTGTAAACATGGTTGGGCAGCCTTTCTCCTACAATGAGCAGTTCTTC. Protein: CAWSVNMVGQPFSYNEQFF.

This clone was counted a few times. This chain connects TRBV6-5 to TRBJ1-1; D perhaps matches TRBD1 (5 bases). Germline V lookup: CDR1 MNHEY, CDR2 SVGAGI. The germline V and J ends were trimmed by 4 bases and 7 bases, with 16 bases remaining between them. The CDR3 totals 14 residues. In nucleotides, the CDR3 is TGTGCCAGCAGTTCCCGGGGACTCATCCATGAAGCTTTCTTT. Translating gives CASSSRGLIHEAFF.

The rearrangement joins TRBV19 to TRBJ2-3; TRBD2 matches 14 bases. Germline lookup yields CDR1 LNHDA and CDR2 SQIVND (reference sequence). The CDR3 has 16 residues. V lost 7 bases and J lost 0; bases outside the gene matches: 3. The chain's CDR3 is CASKTSGRGSTDTQYF. CDR3 bases: TGTGCCAGTAAGACTAGCGGGAGGGGTAGCACAGATACGCAGTATTTT.

The chain carries TRBV19 and TRBJ1-3; D gene ambiguous. CDR1 and CDR2 from the germline V gene are LNHDA and SQIVND (reference sequence). This CDR3 is 20 amino acids long. Trimming took off 3 bases at V and 0 bases at J, with 24 bases between the two ends. The CDR3 nucleotides read TGTGCCAGTAGTATTTGGCCCACCGGACTACAGCGCCGCTCTGGAAACACCATATATTTT. The encoded protein is CASSIWPTGLQRRSGNTIYF. Drawing the rest from reference TRBV19 and TRBJ1-3, the complete variable domain is DGGITQSPKYLFRKEGQNVTLSCEQNLNHDAMYWYRQDPGQGLRLIYYSQIVNDFQKGDIAEGYSVSREKKESFPLTVTSAQKNPTAFYLCASSIWPTGLQRRSGNTIYFGEGSWLTVV.

The chain combines TRBV3-1 (or the pseudogene TRBV3-2) with TRBJ1-5; D gene unclear. The CDR3 loop spans 12 amino acids. The V and J ends lost 1 base and 6 bases respectively, with 4 bases between them. Germline loops: CDR1 LGHDT, CDR2 YNNKEL (reference sequence). CDR3 sequence: CASSQASQPQHF. The DNA of the CDR3 is TGTGCCAGCAGCCAAGCGAGTCAGCCCCAGCATTTT.

Worth noting for this clone: At one boundary the junction diverges from the germline segment, which might be a read error. Other DNA sequences in the same sample also yield this CDR3. V and J are TRBV5-1 and TRBJ2-5; D is uncertain. The CDR3 length is 13 residues. The V gene's germline CDR1 is SGHRS and CDR2 YFSETQ. CDR3 loop: CASSLAARETQYF. CDR3 DNA: TGCGCCAGCAGTTTGGCCGCCCGGGAGACCCAGTACTTC.

The CDR3 bases are TGTGCCTGGACCAACGGCGCGGGAGTCTCTGGGGCCAACGTCCTGACTTTC. This translates into CAWTNGAGVSGANVLTF. V usage is TRBV30 and J usage is TRBJ2-6; TRBD2 aligns across 7 bases. Trimming removed 4 bases from V and 0 bases from J; junction bases left unmatched: 9. The CDR3 sequence is 17 residues long. CDR1 GTSNPN and CDR2 SVGIG come from the germline V gene (reference sequence).

This chain joins TRBV10-3 and TRBJ1-2; 9 nucleotides agree with TRBD1. The CDR3 length is 13 residues. V shed 1 base, J shed 8 bases, and the junction held 2 bases outside the gene matches. The germline V gene encodes CDR1 ENHRY and CDR2 SYGVKD. The CDR3 DNA is TGTGCCATCAGTGAGTACAGGGGGCAAGGCTACACCTTC. This encodes CAISEYRGQGYTF.

The J gene is TRBJ2-3, the V gene TRBV5-1; unclear D gene. The CDR3 is 12 amino acids. From germline, CDR1 is SGHRS and CDR2 YFSETQ. Trimming removed 4 bases at V and 8 bases at J, with 11 bases between. The CDR3 DNA follows: TGCGCCAGCAGCCCTGAGCAGGTTACGCAGTATTTT. Its translation: CASSPEQVTQYF.

The chain has TRBV7-2 and TRBJ1-6; D perhaps matches TRBD1 (6 bases). Germline-derived CDR1 and CDR2 are SGHTA and FQGNSA. The CDR3 covers 15 residues. V was trimmed by 2 bases and J by 10 bases, leaving 15 bases between them. Here the CDR3 DNA reads TGTGCCAGCAGCTTAAGGCAGGCAGGGGAATCACCCCTCCACTTT. This codes for CASSLRQAGESPLHF.

The chain combines TRBV2 with TRBJ2-2; D perhaps matches TRBD1 (5 bases). From germline, CDR1 is SNHLY and CDR2 FYNNEI. This CDR3 spans 15 amino acids. The V and J ends lost 7 bases and 5 bases respectively, with 17 bases between them. This chain's CDR3 is CASTRRGARTGELFF. As DNA, the CDR3 is TGTGCCAGCACCCGACGTGGGGCGAGGACCGGGGAGCTGTTTTTT.

V and J are TRBV5-1 and TRBJ2-2; the match to TRBD2 covers 8 bases. V shed 6 bases and J 1 base; nucleotides not matched to a gene: 8. Germline V gene data show CDR1 as SGHRS and CDR2 as YFSETQ. This CDR3 comprises 16 residues. The CDR3 DNA reads TGCGCCAGCACGAAAGGACTAGCAGTGAACACCGGGGAGCTGTTTTTT. Translated: CASTKGLAVNTGELFF.

Here the CDR3 DNA reads TGTGCCACCAGCAGACTCCCGGAGGGGGCAGGGCTCTACAATGAGCAGTTCTTC. Amino acids: CATSRLPEGAGLYNEQFF. This chain joins TRBV15 and TRBJ2-1; D might be TRBD1 (7 bases). The CDR3 extends over 18 amino acids. Looked up from germline, CDR1 is LNHNV and CDR2 is YYDKDF (reference sequence). Trimming cost V 2 bases and J 3 bases, with 20 bases left between them. Using reference TRBV15 and TRBJ2-1 for the parts outside the CDR3, the full variable domain is DAMVIQNPRYQVTQFGKPVTLSCSQTLNHNVMYWYQQKSSQAPKLLFHYYDKDFNNEADTPDNFQSRRPNTSFCFLDIRSPGLGDTAMYLCATSRLPEGAGLYNEQFFGPGTRLTVL.

The chain recombines TRBV29-1 with TRBJ1-1; weak D call: TRBD1 (6 bases). The germline CDR1 and CDR2 sequences are SQVTM and ANQGSEA. V lost 6 bases and J 0 bases, leaving 11 bases between the germline ends. This CDR3 region has 13 residues. CDR3 sequence (DNA): TGCAGCGTGGGACATACTATGAACACTGAAGCTTTCTTT. This codes for CSVGHTMNTEAFF.

The rearrangement links TRBV9 to TRBJ2-1; D may be TRBD1 (6 bases). Trimming took off 4 bases at V and 9 bases at J, with 14 bases between the two ends. CDR3 length equals 13 residues. CDR1 is SGDLS, CDR2 YYNGEE, per germline. CDR3 coding DNA: TGTGCCAGCAGCAAGCCCCTAGGGGGTGAGCAGTTCTTC. As protein: CASSKPLGGEQFF.

This chain joins TRBV7-9 and TRBJ2-7, with 11 positions matching TRBD2. The V gene end was trimmed by 5 bases and the J gene end by 2 bases; junction bases not matched to a gene: 2. There are 14 residues in the CDR3. Germline CDR1 SEHNR, CDR2 FQNEAQ (reference sequence). CDR3 in amino acids: CASSGTSGAYEQYF. DNA for the CDR3: TGTGCCAGCAGCGGGACTAGCGGAGCCTACGAGCAGTACTTC.

The rearrangement links TRBV27 to TRBJ2-1, with 9 positions matching TRBD2. The CDR3 runs 17 residues. Per germline, CDR1 MNHEY and CDR2 SMNVEV (reference sequence). With V trimmed by 2 bases and J by 0 bases, 5 bases remained unmatched. CDR3 coding DNA: TGTGCCAGCAGTTTAAGGCTAGCGGGGTTCTCCTACAATGAGCAGTTCTTC. This encodes CASSLRLAGFSYNEQFF.

V and J are TRBV3-1 (or the pseudogene TRBV3-2) and TRBJ1-1; TRBD1 is a possible D gene (6 bases). Germline lookup yields CDR1 LGHDT and CDR2 YNNKEL (reference sequence). V lost 2 bases and J 9 bases, leaving 10 bases between the germline ends. The CDR3 contains 12 residues. CDR3 DNA sequence: TGTGCCAGCAGCCAACCGACAGGTCAAGCTTTCTTT. It is translated as CASSQPTGQAFF.